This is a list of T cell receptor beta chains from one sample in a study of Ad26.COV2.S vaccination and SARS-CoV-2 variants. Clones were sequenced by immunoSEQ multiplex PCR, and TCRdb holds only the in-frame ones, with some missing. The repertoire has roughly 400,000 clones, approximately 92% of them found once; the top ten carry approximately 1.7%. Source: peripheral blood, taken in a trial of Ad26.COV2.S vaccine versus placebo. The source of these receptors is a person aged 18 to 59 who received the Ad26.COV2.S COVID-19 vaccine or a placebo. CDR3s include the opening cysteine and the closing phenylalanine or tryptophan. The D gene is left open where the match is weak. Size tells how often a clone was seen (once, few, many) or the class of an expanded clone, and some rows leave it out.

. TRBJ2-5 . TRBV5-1 TGCGCCAGCAGCTTGGCCGGGACATACCTCCAAGAGACCCAGTACTTC CASSLAGTYLQETQYF
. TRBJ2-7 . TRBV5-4 TGTGCCAGCAGCTTGGCCACAAGGGTATCCGACGAGCAGTACTTC CASSLATRVSDEQYF
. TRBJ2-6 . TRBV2 TGTGCCAGCAGTCCTACCCAGGGGGGGAGGGGGGCCAACGTCCTGACTTTC CASSPTQGGRGANVLTF
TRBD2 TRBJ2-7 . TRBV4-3 TGCGCCAGCAGCCAAGATCAGCGGGGCTCCTACGAGCAGTACTTC CASSQDQRGSYEQYF
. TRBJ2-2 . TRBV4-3 TGCGCCAGCAGCCAAGCCGATTCCGACACCGGGGAGCTGTTTTTT CASSQADSDTGELFF
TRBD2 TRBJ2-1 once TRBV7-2 TGTGCCAGCAGCTTCGGGGGGGCTGGGAATGAGCAGTTCTTC CASSFGGAGNEQFF
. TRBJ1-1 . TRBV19 TGTGCCAGTAGTATAGGTGGGACTACTGAAGCTTTCTTT CASSIGGTTEAFF
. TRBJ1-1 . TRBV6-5 TGTGCCAGCAGTAGGGGACCGAATGAAGCTTTCTTT CASSRGPNEAFF
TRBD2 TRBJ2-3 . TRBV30 TGTGCCTGGAGTGATCGACTAGCGGGGAGCACAGATACGCAGTATTTT CAWSDRLAGSTDTQYF
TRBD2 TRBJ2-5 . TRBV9 TGTGCCAGCAGCGCCGGACTAGCGGGGGCTCGAGAGACCCAGTACTTC CASSAGLAGARETQYF
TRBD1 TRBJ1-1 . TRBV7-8 TGTGCCAGCAGCTTAGCGGTAGACAGGGTGTCCGCTGAAGCTTTCTTT CASSLAVDRVSAEAFF
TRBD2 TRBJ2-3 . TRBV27 TGTGCCAGCAGTAGACGGGAGGGCACAGATACGCAGTATTTT CASSRREGTDTQYF
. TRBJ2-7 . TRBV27 TGTGCCAGCAGCCCAAGGACAGTACCCTACGAGCAGTACTTC CASSPRTVPYEQYF
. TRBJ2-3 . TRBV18 TGTGCCAGCTCACGGGGGGCGACCACAGATACGCAGTATTTT CASSRGATTDTQYF
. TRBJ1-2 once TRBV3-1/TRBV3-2 TGTGCCAGCAGCCATGGACGCTGGTCGTATGGCTACACCTTC CASSHGRWSYGYTF
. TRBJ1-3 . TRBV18 TGTGCCAGCTCAGTGGGCCCTGGAAACACCATATATTTT CASSVGPGNTIYF
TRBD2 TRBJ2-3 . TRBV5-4 TGTGCCAGCAGCTTGGGGGGACTAGCGGGGACTAATACGCAGTATTTT CASSLGGLAGTNTQYF
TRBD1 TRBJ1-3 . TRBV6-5 TGTGCCAGCAGTTACGACAGGGGGTATGGAAACACCATATATTTT CASSYDRGYGNTIYF
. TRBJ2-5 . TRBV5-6 TGTGCCAGCAGCTTGTGGGGTACACAAGAGACCCAGTACTTC CASSLWGTQETQYF
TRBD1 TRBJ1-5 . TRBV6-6 TGTGCCAGCAGCCGCGGGACAGGGAAATATCAGCCCCAGCATTTT CASSRGTGKYQPQHF
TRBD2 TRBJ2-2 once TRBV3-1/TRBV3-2 TGTGCCAGCAGCCAAGCCCTCGGGGGGGCGAATTCCGGGGAGCTGTTTTTT CASSQALGGANSGELFF
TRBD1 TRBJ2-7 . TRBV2 TGTGCCAGCACCCATCCGGGACAGGGAACAGAAGTCTACGAGCAGTACTTC CASTHPGQGTEVYEQYF
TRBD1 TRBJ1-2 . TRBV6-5 TGTGCCAGCAGATTTACAGGGGACTATGGCTACACCTTC CASRFTGDYGYTF